This T cell receptor (beta chain) was found in a study of T cells in Graves' hyperthyroidism and ophthalmopathy. Across the whole study: The blood sample was taken at first diagnosis, before treatment began.

CDR3 length: 18 amino acids. Trimming pared 3 bases from V and 0 bases from J, leaving 18 bases between. Exclusions: uncontrolled infection, other autoimmune disease, pregnancy, lactation. RNA transcripts served as the template for amplifying TCR beta CDR3 regions. Carried out on the TCR CDR3, a first-round RT-PCR used the HTBI primer set. MiXCR, run by TCRdb on the multiplex PCR reads, gives a single entry per CDR3 protein. The sample contains nearly 600,000 distinct CDR3 sequences, approximately 15% of which appear only once. Study outcomes and limitations: The authors' 13 V-J model separated ophthalmopathy from stable hyperthyroidism.

This clonotype appeared a few times. What it binds is not known. The TCR was taken from a woman aged 25 to 39 with Graves' hyperthyroidism that later progressed to Graves' ophthalmopathy. The rearrangement joins TRBV12-3 or TRBV12-4 to TRBJ1-3; unclear D gene. Sequencing input: blood. CDR3 coding DNA: TGTGCCAGCAGTTTGGTGGTTCTGACGGGAGACTCTGGAAACACCATATATTTT. Amino acid sequence: CASSLVVLTGDSGNTIYF.